This TCR beta chain was documented in a study of T cells in Graves' hyperthyroidism and ophthalmopathy. Germline loops: CDR1 KGHSH, CDR2 LQKENI. Germline trimming cut 0 bases from V and 5 bases from J; bases unmatched to any gene: 3. There are 14 residues in the CDR3. Points from the study as a whole: Most clonotypes expanded in the thyroid (above 0.001) were also present in blood. With a median lead of about six months before onset, the model predicted ophthalmopathy.

This clonotype was seen many times. Its matching antigen is unknown. Regions amplified from RNA transcripts were the TCR beta CDR3 regions. The primer set for the first-round RT-PCR of the TCR CDR3 was HTBI. TCRdb independently ran MiXCR on the multiplex PCR reads; one entry per CDR3 protein. The table records 500,000 to 750,000 distinct CDR3 sequences, about 14% of them present only once. Patients affected by ophthalmopathy presented a Clinical Activity Score of at least 3, a NOSPECS grade of at least 4, and disease duration below 3 months. Sequenced input: blood. This chain joins TRBV18 and TRBJ2-7; the match to TRBD2 covers 8 bases. The receptor was derived from a woman aged 18-35 years with Graves' ophthalmopathy. The CDR3, as DNA: TGTGCCAGCTCACCACCGGCCGGGAGGGACGAGCAGTACTTC. This gives the protein CASSPPAGRDEQYF. Filled out from reference TRBV18 and TRBJ2-7, the complete variable domain reads NAGVMQNPRHLVRRRGQEARLRCSPMKGHSHVYWYRQLPEEGLKFMVYLQKENIIDESGMPKERFSAEFPKEGPSILRIQQVVRGDSAAYFCASSPPAGRDEQYFGPGTRLTVT.